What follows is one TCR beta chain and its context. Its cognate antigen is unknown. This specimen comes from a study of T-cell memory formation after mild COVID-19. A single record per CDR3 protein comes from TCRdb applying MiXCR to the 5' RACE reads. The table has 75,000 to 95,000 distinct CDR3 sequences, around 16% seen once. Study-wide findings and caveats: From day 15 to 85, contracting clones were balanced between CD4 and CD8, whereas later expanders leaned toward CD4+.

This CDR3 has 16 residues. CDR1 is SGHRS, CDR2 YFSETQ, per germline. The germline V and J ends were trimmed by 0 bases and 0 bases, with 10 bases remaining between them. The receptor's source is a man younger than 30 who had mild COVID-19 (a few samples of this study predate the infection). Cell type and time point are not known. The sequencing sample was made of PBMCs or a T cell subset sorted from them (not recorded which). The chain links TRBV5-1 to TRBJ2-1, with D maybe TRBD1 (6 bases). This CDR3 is CASSLGTVPSYNEQFF. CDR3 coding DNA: TGCGCCAGCAGCTTGGGGACAGTACCCTCCTACAATGAGCAGTTCTTC.